Following are 4 T cell receptor beta chains from one sample sequenced in a study of shared T cell receptors in the human thymus. The protocol was immunoSEQ multiplex PCR, while the TCRdb copy is restricted to in-frame clones and leaves out a portion. The sample gives over 650,000 clones, around 87% of which show up once; roughly 0.0087% is in the top ten. This sample also belongs to another study, concerning human thymus T cells.

Input material: thymocytes. The source of these receptors is a boy in the first two years of life with a congenital heart defect.

This clone appeared a single time. The chain employs TRBV5-5 and TRBJ1-1; tentative D call: TRBD1 (5 bases). The CDR3 has 17 amino acids. Germline CDR1 reads SGHKS; CDR2 reads YYEKEE (reference sequence). Trimming took 0 bases from V and 1 from J, leaving 16 bases between them. For the CDR3, the DNA is TGTGCCAGCAGCTTGGTTAGGACACTATCCACGAACACTGAAGCTTTCTTT. Amino acid sequence: CASSLVRTLSTNTEAFF.

The chain recombines TRBV7-9 with TRBJ2-1, with 8 bases aligning to TRBD1. The CDR3 totals 16 residues. J was trimmed by 4 bases and V by 2 bases; bases with no gene match: 7. The germline CDR1 and CDR2 sequences are SEHNR and FQNEAQ (reference sequence). The CDR3 loop reads CASSLTGRGHYNEQFF. The CDR3 DNA reads as TGTGCCAGCAGCTTAACGGGCAGGGGGCATTACAATGAGCAGTTCTTC.

J is TRBJ2-7 and V is TRBV5-6; possibly TRBD2 for D (5 bases). V was trimmed by 4 bases and J by 2 bases, leaving 10 bases between them. Germline CDR1 and CDR2: SGHDT and YYEEEE. The CDR3 consists of 13 residues. For the CDR3, the DNA is TGTGCCAGCAGCCTAAACGGGGCCTACGAGCAGTACTTC. Residues: CASSLNGAYEQYF. Variable domain in full (rest from reference TRBV5-6 and TRBJ2-7): DAGVTQSPTHLIKTRGQQVTLRCSPKSGHDTVSWYQQALGQGPQFIFQYYEEEERQRGNFPDRFSGHQFPNYSSELNVNALLLGDSALYLCASSLNGAYEQYFGPGTRLTVT.

The CDR3 DNA follows: TGCGCCAGCAGCCAAGATCTGAAGTGCACAGATAGCAATCAGCCCCAGCATTTT. Translating gives CASSQDLKCTDSNQPQHF. The chain employs TRBV4-3 and TRBJ1-5; D is uncertain. V was clipped by 0 bases and J by 0 bases, with 15 bases between them. Germline V gene sequence: CDR1 LGHNA, CDR2 YSLEER. The CDR3 spans 18 residues.